The rows below give T cell receptor beta chains drawn from one sample of a study of blood T cells in healthy people across ages. One entry per CDR3 protein, called by TCRdb with MiXCR from the 5' RACE reads. Of around 1,000,000 distinct CDR3 sequences in the sample, almost 25% were seen once. These records were also assigned to another study, of T cells of mothers and their children.

The sample consisted of blood. Receptor source: a girl aged 2 to 10 in good health. CDR3s include the opening cysteine and the closing phenylalanine or tryptophan. The D gene is left open where the match is weak. Size is omitted from some rows. Given values are once, few, many or a class for expanded clones.

CDR3nt | CDR3aa | len | j_gene | d_gene | v_gene | abundance
TGTGCCAGCAGTTCCCCACAAAATTGCAGGGGTTTAGAGAATGAGCAGTTCTTC | CASSSPQNCRGLENEQFF | 18 | TRBJ2-1 | NA | TRBV12-3/TRBV12-4 | NA
TGTGCCAGCAGCCTCAAGCGGGCCTCGGCAGATACGCAGTATTTT | CASSLKRASADTQYF | 15 | TRBJ2-3 | NA | TRBV12-3/TRBV12-4 | NA
TGTGCCAGCAGCTTGACAAGGGTTACCTACAATGAGCAGTTCTTC | CASSLTRVTYNEQFF | 15 | TRBJ2-1 | NA | TRBV5-4 | few
TGTGCCAGCACCACGGACGGAAACCCTTACAATGAGCAGTTCTTC | CASTTDGNPYNEQFF | 15 | TRBJ2-1 | NA | TRBV5-5 | NA
TGCGCCAGCAGCTTTGCTAGACTAGCGGAAACAGATACGCAGTATTTT | CASSFARLAETDTQYF | 16 | TRBJ2-3 | TRBD2 | TRBV5-1 | NA
TGCAGCGTCCGTACCCCGGGACTAGCGGGAGATGTGCAGTACTTC | CSVRTPGLAGDVQYF | 15 | TRBJ2-5 | TRBD2 | TRBV29-1 | NA
TGTGCCAGCAGTTCAATTATGGGCAGCCAAGAGACCCAGTACTTC | CASSSIMGSQETQYF | 15 | TRBJ2-5 | NA | TRBV27 | few
TGTGCCAGCAGCTACGGGCGGGAGTGGCAGTACTTC | CASSYGREWQYF | 12 | TRBJ2-7 | TRBD2 | TRBV28 | NA
TGTGCCAGCAATATGGACAGGAACACTGAAGCTTTCTTT | CASNMDRNTEAFF | 13 | TRBJ1-1 | NA | TRBV6-5 | once
TGCAGTGCACCCCTAGCGGAGGGCACAGATACGCAGTATTTT | CSAPLAEGTDTQYF | 14 | TRBJ2-3 | TRBD2 | TRBV20-1 | NA
TGCAGCGTTAGGACTAGCGGGGTTTCCTACAATGAGCAGTTCTTC | CSVRTSGVSYNEQFF | 15 | TRBJ2-1 | TRBD2 | TRBV29-1 | NA
TGCGCCAGCAGCCAAGATCTTGGGACCCCCTGGAATGTCTACACCTTC | CASSQDLGTPWNVYTF | 16 | TRBJ1-2 | NA | TRBV4-3 | NA
TGTGCCAGCAGTGTTCGGGGGGGCGCGTCTGTCTATGGCTACACCTTC | CASSVRGGASVYGYTF | 16 | TRBJ1-2 | NA | TRBV2 | many
TGTGCCAGCAATGGACAGCTTGAAGCTTTCTTT | CASNGQLEAFF | 11 | TRBJ1-1 | NA | TRBV6-6 | NA
TGTGCCAGCAGCCCCGGTCTTCCGGTGGACGGGGTGGAGACCCAGTACTTC | CASSPGLPVDGVETQYF | 17 | TRBJ2-5 | NA | TRBV3-1 | NA
TGCAGTGCTAGAGTTGCAGGTAGAGAGCAGTACTTC | CSARVAGREQYF | 12 | TRBJ2-5 | NA | TRBV20-1 | NA
TGTGCCAGCAGCCCGACCCTGACTAGCGGGAGGACCTACAATGAGCAGTTCTTC | CASSPTLTSGRTYNEQFF | 18 | TRBJ2-1 | TRBD2 | TRBV12-3/TRBV12-4 | few
TGTGCCAGCAGCTTAGTCGGGCGGGGCAATCAGCCCCAGCATTTT | CASSLVGRGNQPQHF | 15 | TRBJ1-5 | NA | TRBV7-9 | few
TGCAGCGTTGAAGACGCACGGTACAATGAGCAGTTCTTC | CSVEDARYNEQFF | 13 | TRBJ2-1 | NA | TRBV29-1 | few
TGTGCCAGCAGCTTAGATCTGAGTTGGCCCCAGCATTTT | CASSLDLSWPQHF | 13 | TRBJ1-5 | NA | TRBV11-2 | NA
TGTGCCAGCAGCCAAGATCCTACCGAGGAGGGCGGCTACACCTTC | CASSQDPTEEGGYTF | 15 | TRBJ1-2 | NA | TRBV4-2 | NA
TGTGCCAGCAGCAGTAGGATACTCTATGGCTACACCTTC | CASSSRILYGYTF | 13 | TRBJ1-2 | NA | TRBV7-9 | few
TGTGCCAGCAGCCAAGCAACGGGGACAGGGATCTCACCCCTCCACTTT | CASSQATGTGISPLHF | 16 | TRBJ1-6 | TRBD1 | TRBV4-2 | NA
TGTGCCACCAGCAGAGGTTCCTGGGGCCACGAGCAGTACTTC | CATSRGSWGHEQYF | 14 | TRBJ2-7 | NA | TRBV15 | NA
TGTGCCAGCCTCGAGTGGTTGGGCACAGATACGCAGTATTTT | CASLEWLGTDTQYF | 14 | TRBJ2-3 | NA | TRBV6-2/TRBV6-3 | few
TGCAGTGCCCTCAAGGCCCTCCGCACAGATACGCAGTATTTT | CSALKALRTDTQYF | 14 | TRBJ2-3 | NA | TRBV20-1 | NA
TGTGCCAGCAGCGGCCGGGACACCACAGATACGCAGTATTTT | CASSGRDTTDTQYF | 14 | TRBJ2-3 | NA | TRBV9 | NA
TGTGCCAGCAGCTTGGGGGGACGGAATGTCTACGAGCAGTACTTC | CASSLGGRNVYEQYF | 15 | TRBJ2-7 | NA | TRBV7-9 | NA
TGCGCCAGCAGCTTCCGACCAGGGGAATCTGGGGCCAACGTCCTGACTTTC | CASSFRPGESGANVLTF | 17 | TRBJ2-6 | NA | TRBV5-1 | NA
TGTGCCAGCAGCCTAGGGACAGGGACTTTAGAGACCCAGTACTTC | CASSLGTGTLETQYF | 15 | TRBJ2-5 | TRBD1 | TRBV7-3 | few
TGCAGCGTTGAGAGGCAGGGCCGATACAATGAGCAGTTCTTC | CSVERQGRYNEQFF | 14 | TRBJ2-1 | NA | TRBV29-1 | few
TGCAGTGCTAGACCAGTCACTGAAGCTTTCTTT | CSARPVTEAFF | 11 | TRBJ1-1 | NA | TRBV20-1 | many
TGTGCCAGCAGTCTCGGTCCCTTTTCTCCGTATTTT | CASSLGPFSPYF | 12 | TRBJ2-3 | NA | TRBV12-3/TRBV12-4 | NA
TGCAGCGTTGCTGACTGGATAAGGAACACTGAAGCTTTCTTT | CSVADWIRNTEAFF | 14 | TRBJ1-1 | NA | TRBV29-1 | few
TGCGCCAGCAGCATGGGACTAGCGGGAGGTGGTTCCTACAATGAGCAGTTCTTC | CASSMGLAGGGSYNEQFF | 18 | TRBJ2-1 | TRBD2 | TRBV5-1 | NA
TGCAGCGTTGAGGCCTCTGGGGCCAACGTCCTGACTTTC | CSVEASGANVLTF | 13 | TRBJ2-6 | NA | TRBV29-1 | many